This T cell receptor (beta chain) was observed in a study of OX40 agonist ivuxolimab in advanced cancers. Profiled with immunoSEQ multiplex PCR; TCRdb holds only in-frame clones, not every one. The profile covers 75,000 to 95,000 clones, with more than 80% appearing a single time and roughly 0.22% taken by the ten largest. The sample in question was CD4+ or CD8+ T cells sorted from blood, obtained in a trial of the OX40 agonist ivuxolimab. This sequence was found in an adult with an advanced solid tumor such as melanoma, head and neck, liver or kidney cancer.

The CDR3 protein is CASSVTARGYGYTF. CDR3 in DNA: TGTGCCAGCAGCGTTACCGCCAGGGGCTATGGCTACACCTTC. The V call is TRBV6-5, the J call TRBJ1-2; perhaps TRBD1 as D (6 bases). Trimming cost V 6 bases and J 4 bases, with 15 bases left between them. CDR1 is MNHEY, CDR2 SVGAGI, per germline. CDR3 length equals 14 residues.